This T cell receptor (beta chain) was sequenced during a study of T cell responses to AZD1222 COVID-19 vaccine. This clone was detected only a few times. Method: immunoSEQ multiplex PCR; TCRdb's copy keeps in-frame clones and lacks some. The sample contains 67,000 or so clones, 65% to 85% of which appear only once. Germline CDR1 reads LNHDA; CDR2 reads SQIVND (reference sequence). The V and J ends lost 5 bases and 4 bases respectively, with 17 bases between them. CDR3 length: 15 amino acids. The TCR was taken from an adult in good health. The chain links TRBV19 to TRBJ1-1; D is ambiguous. Sequences were derived from peripheral blood, sampled on day 0 of AZD1222 vaccination. CDR3 nucleotide sequence: TGTGCCAGTAGTGATGACAAAACAGCCGGCACTGAAGCTTTCTTT. The encoded protein is CASSDDKTAGTEAFF.